The 14 T cell receptor beta chains below were found in one sample sequenced in a study of OX40 agonist ivuxolimab in advanced cancers. Clones were sequenced by immunoSEQ multiplex PCR, and TCRdb holds only the in-frame ones, with some missing. Of tens of thousands of clones in the sample, roughly 84% are singletons; the top ten hold roughly 25%. The sequences come from CD4+ or CD8+ T cells sorted from blood, collected in a trial of the OX40 agonist ivuxolimab. These receptors were obtained from an adult with an advanced solid tumor such as melanoma, head and neck, liver or kidney cancer.

The chain couples TRBV27 to TRBJ1-5, with a weak D call TRBD1 (5 bases). Between the trimmed V and J ends, which lost 3 bases and 7 bases, there was a span of 7 bases. There are 12 residues in the CDR3. Germline CDR1 MNHEY, CDR2 SMNVEV (reference sequence). The CDR3 bases are TGTGCCAGCAGTTTTTGGGGGCAGCCCCAGCATTTT. Residues: CASSFWGQPQHF.

The V and J genes are TRBV5-1 and TRBJ1-1; no reliable D call. Per the germline V gene, CDR1 is SGHRS and CDR2 is YFSETQ. Trimming removed 4 bases from V and 0 bases from J, with 13 bases in between. CDR3 length: 15 residues. The CDR3 here is CASSPVPGMNTEAFF. For the CDR3, the DNA is TGCGCCAGCAGCCCGGTTCCGGGAATGAACACTGAAGCTTTCTTT.

CDR3 in DNA: TGTGCCAGTAGCGATAACAGGGAGAGCAATCAGCCCCAGCATTTT. Encoded protein: CASSDNRESNQPQHF. The chain carries TRBV19 and TRBJ1-5; D may be TRBD1 (6 bases). This CDR3 contains 15 residues. Trimming removed 6 bases at V and 1 base at J, with 13 bases between. The germline CDR1 and CDR2 sequences are LNHDA and SQIVND (reference sequence).

The chain links TRBV7-2 to TRBJ1-5, with D tentatively TRBD1 (6 bases). Germline V gene data show CDR1 as SGHTA and CDR2 as FQGNSA. The V and J ends lost 1 base and 1 base respectively, with 11 bases between them. CDR3 length: 16 amino acids. CDR3 nucleotides: TGTGCCAGCAGCTTAGGCGGCAGGGGAAGCAATCAGCCCCAGCATTTT. It codes for CASSLGGRGSNQPQHF.

Comments on this clone: This sample also contains other DNA sequences that code for the same CDR3. V is TRBV4-3 and J is TRBJ1-6; no definite D call. This CDR3 is 13 amino acids long. CDR1 LGHNA and CDR2 YSLEER come from the germline V gene. The ends were cut back, 4 bases at V and 6 bases at J, with 7 bases in the middle. In nucleotides, the CDR3 is TGCGCCAGCAGCCTAGGCCGTAATTCACCCCTCCACTTT. Translating gives CASSLGRNSPLHF.

CDR3 region: CASSLHSYNEQFF. In nucleotides, the CDR3 is TGTGCCAGCAGTTTACACTCCTACAATGAGCAGTTCTTC. This chain uses TRBV27 with TRBJ2-1; D not resolved. From germline, CDR1 is MNHEY and CDR2 SMNVEV (reference sequence). CDR3 length: 13 amino acids. V lost 2 bases and J 0 bases, leaving 2 bases between the germline ends.

This clone was observed once. This chain connects TRBV27 to TRBJ1-1; perhaps TRBD1 as D (6 bases). Germline V gives CDR1 MNHEY, CDR2 SMNVEV (reference sequence). The germline V and J ends were trimmed by 2 bases and 4 bases, with 8 bases remaining between them. The CDR3 has 13 residues. CDR3 loop: CASSLQGLTEAFF. As DNA, the CDR3 is TGTGCCAGCAGTTTACAGGGGCTCACTGAAGCTTTCTTT.

The V call is TRBV4-1, the J call TRBJ1-1; a weak D match, TRBD1 (6 bases). V gave up 0 bases and J gave up 8 bases, with 16 bases separating them. This CDR3 is 15 amino acids long. Germline values: CDR1 MGHRA, CDR2 YSYEKL. CDR3 bases: TGCGCCAGCAGCCAAGATTTGCAGGGGCGGGGGGAAGCTTTCTTT. Translation: CASSQDLQGRGEAFF.

The count of this clone is one. J is TRBJ2-3 and V is TRBV6-5; a weak D match, TRBD2 (5 bases). Between the trimmed V and J ends, which lost 2 bases and 2 bases, there was a span of 11 bases. Germline assignment: CDR1 MNHEY and CDR2 SVGAGI. CDR3 length equals 15 residues. CDR3 residues: CASSYEAEATDTQYF. Here the CDR3 DNA reads TGTGCCAGCAGTTACGAAGCGGAAGCCACAGATACGCAGTATTTT.

This clone was observed a single time. The gene calls are TRBV5-4 and TRBJ1-2; D may be TRBD1 (5 bases). V dropped 4 bases and J dropped 2 bases, with 12 bases sitting between them. CDR3 length: 14 amino acids. Looked up from germline, CDR1 is SGHNT and CDR2 is YYREEE (reference sequence). The CDR3 here is CASSQDSTNYGYTF. In nucleotides, the CDR3 is TGTGCCAGCAGCCAAGACAGCACCAACTATGGCTACACCTTC.

The rearrangement uses TRBV11-3 and TRBJ2-5, with 9 bases fitting TRBD1. The J call may be mistaken, given a closer DNA end match to TRBJ2-7. This CDR3 is built from 14 residues. Germline CDR1 SGHNT, CDR2 YENEEA. The CDR3 here is CASSHRDRANEQYF. CDR3 DNA: TGTGCCAGCAGCCATCGGGACAGGGCGAACGAGCAGTACTTC.

The J gene is TRBJ2-1, the V gene TRBV4-3; no reliable D call. This CDR3 spans 13 amino acids. V shed 0 bases and J shed 8 bases, with 8 bases lying between them. The germline V gene encodes CDR1 LGHNA and CDR2 YSLEER. The CDR3 sequence: CASSQELLHEQFF. In DNA, the CDR3 is TGCGCCAGCAGCCAAGAGTTGCTTCATGAGCAGTTCTTC.

This chain connects TRBV29-1 to TRBJ2-1; D is perhaps TRBD2 (6 bases). Trimming cost V 3 bases and J 6 bases, with 15 bases left between them. CDR1 and CDR2 (germline): SQVTM, ANQGSEA. The CDR3 is 14 residues long. The CDR3 DNA follows: TGCAGCGTTGATCACCTAGCGAGGGGCAATGAGCAGTTCTTC. Translating it yields CSVDHLARGNEQFF.

The chain couples TRBV29-1 to TRBJ1-3; 10 positions match TRBD1. V dropped 7 bases and J dropped 3; count of bases not matched to a gene: 9. This CDR3 comprises 15 residues. The V gene's germline CDR1 is SQVTM and CDR2 ANQGSEA. The CDR3 is CSAKLGQGDGNTIYF. CDR3 in DNA: TGCAGCGCAAAATTAGGACAGGGGGATGGAAACACCATATATTTT.